A single sample gave rise to the 32 T cell receptor beta chains below, sequenced in a study of cytomegalovirus exposure and HLA in healthy donors. The PCR made use of 60 Vbeta and 13 Jbeta primers. Profiling relied on immunoSEQ multiplex PCR, and the TCRdb table lists in-frame clones only, not all of them. The table shows around 68,000 clones, with about 85% occurring only once. Material for sequencing was PBMCs. These receptors were collected from a female donor in good health and CMV-seronegative.

The genes are TRBV18 and TRBJ2-3; 9 nucleotides align to TRBD2. Germline lookup yields CDR1 KGHSH and CDR2 LQKENI. The V and J ends lost 1 base and 3 bases, in that order; junction bases with no gene match: 8. This CDR3 contains 17 residues. CDR3 amino acids: CASSPQASGMITDTQYF. The DNA for the CDR3 is TGTGCCAGCTCACCACAGGCTAGCGGGATGATAACAGATACGCAGTATTTT. The full variable domain, rest sourced from reference TRBV18 and TRBJ2-3, is NAGVMQNPRHLVRRRGQEARLRCSPMKGHSHVYWYRQLPEEGLKFMVYLQKENIIDESGMPKERFSAEFPKEGPSILRIQQVVRGDSAAYFCASSPQASGMITDTQYFGPGTRLTVL.

The V and J genes are TRBV27 and TRBJ1-1, with D hard to call. V lost 0 bases and J lost 5, with 10 bases in between. This CDR3 has 14 amino acids. Germline-derived CDR1 and CDR2 are MNHEY and SMNVEV (reference sequence). The CDR3 nucleotides are TGTGCCAGCAGTTTATCGCCGGGAGGTACTGAAGCTTTCTTT. Protein sequence: CASSLSPGGTEAFF.

DNA of the CDR3: TGTGCCAGCAGTCCAGCACAGAGCTCCTATAATTCACCCCTCCACTTT. This encodes CASSPAQSSYNSPLHF. The V and J genes are TRBV27 and TRBJ1-6; D not resolved. CDR1 MNHEY and CDR2 SMNVEV come from the germline V gene (reference sequence). V lost 5 bases and J 0 bases, leaving 11 bases between the germline ends. This CDR3 is 16 amino acids long.

The gene calls are TRBV23-1 and TRBJ1-5, with no clear D. TRBV23-1 is annotated as an ORF whose role is uncertain. The CDR3 is 15 residues long. V lost 11 bases and J lost 6, with 23 bases in between. CDR3 coding DNA: TGCGCCCCCACCCCTTGGGCGGGTCCAGGTCAGCCCCAGCATTTT. Translated: CAPTPWAGPGQPQHF.

Note on this clone: One end of the junction varies from germline; a read error may be responsible. This chain joins TRBV11-2 and TRBJ1-2, with 7 bases aligning to TRBD1. From germline, CDR1 is SGHAT and CDR2 FQNNGV. This CDR3 is built from 15 residues. The CDR3 DNA is TGTGCCAGCAGCTACACCCTTGGGGACAGCCAAACCCCATACTTC. Residues: CASSYTLGDSQTPYF.

This clone is a singleton in its sample. V gene TRBV19 combines with J gene TRBJ2-7, with 13 bases lining up with TRBD2. The CDR3 totals 14 residues. V was clipped by 6 bases and J by 1 base; unmatched bases: 0. Germline assignment: CDR1 LNHDA and CDR2 SQIVND (reference sequence). The DNA for the CDR3 is TGTGCCAGTAGGACTAGCGGGGGGTCCTACGAGCAGTACTTC. It encodes CASRTSGGSYEQYF.

The rearrangement uses TRBV28 and TRBJ1-3, with 7 positions matching TRBD1. Germline CDR1 MDHEN, CDR2 SYDVKM. The CDR3 contains 17 residues. With 6 bases clipped from V and 0 bases from J, the junction kept 11 bases outside the gene matches. The CDR3 protein is CASRANPGQISGNTIYF. In DNA, the CDR3 is TGTGCCAGCAGAGCTAACCCGGGACAGATCTCTGGAAACACCATATATTTT. Filled out from reference TRBV28 and TRBJ1-3, the complete variable domain reads DVKVTQSSRYLVKRTGEKVFLECVQDMDHENMFWYRQDPGLGLRLIYFSYDVKMKEKGDIPEGYSVSREKKERFSLILESASTNQTSMYLCASRANPGQISGNTIYFGEGSWLTVV.

The chain recombines TRBV7-2 with TRBJ2-2; D is perhaps TRBD2 (5 bases). This CDR3 contains 14 residues. Trimming shortened V by 3 bases and J by 4 bases, and 9 bases separated the two germline ends. Germline CDR1 reads SGHTA; CDR2 reads FQGNSA. Here the CDR3 DNA reads TGTGCCAGCAGCTTGGGTGGGAGCACCGGGGAGCTGTTTTTT. Translation: CASSLGGSTGELFF.

In its sample, this clone was seen once. The genes are TRBV27 and TRBJ2-1; 7 bases are a match to TRBD2. The J segment lost 9 bases and the V segment lost 6 bases, leaving 11 bases of the junction unmatched. The CDR3 is 14 residues long. From germline, CDR1 is MNHEY and CDR2 SMNVEV (reference sequence). The chain's CDR3 is CASSLPGLVGEQFF. As DNA, the CDR3 is TGTGCCAGCAGCCTACCAGGACTAGTAGGTGAGCAGTTCTTC.

The chain employs TRBV21-1 and TRBJ1-4; TRBD1 was called by the table and not checked on the DNA. TRBV21-1 is noted as a pseudogene. The CDR3 sequence is 15 residues long. The CDR3 is CASSKGQATNEKLFF. For the CDR3, the DNA is TGTGCCAGCAGCAAAGGACAAGCAACTAATGAAAAACTGTTTTTT.

Regarding this clone: The junction departs from the called germline gene at one end, perhaps through a read error. This chain links TRBV7-7 with TRBJ2-5; the match to TRBD1 covers 8 bases. This CDR3 region has 15 residues. CDR1 is SSHAT and CDR2 is FNYEAQ in the germline V gene (reference sequence). CDR3 bases: TGTGCTAGCAGCTTAGAACCAGGGGGCGTGGAGACCCAGTACTTC. This translates into CASSLEPGGVETQYF.

The J gene is TRBJ2-5, the V gene TRBV30; D possibly corresponds to TRBD2 (5 bases). CDR3 size: 13 residues. The germline CDR1 and CDR2 sequences are GTSNPN and SVGIG (reference sequence). The V and J ends lost 2 bases and 0 bases respectively, with 7 bases between them. The CDR3 loop is CAWSSGNQETQYF. The CDR3 DNA reads TGTGCCTGGAGTTCGGGGAACCAAGAGACCCAGTACTTC.

The CDR3 here is CASSYGPGGTEAFF. The CDR3 DNA reads TGTGCCAGCAGCTACGGCCCGGGGGGCACTGAAGCTTTCTTT. This sequence joins TRBV5-6 and TRBJ1-1; D might be TRBD1 (5 bases). V was clipped by 3 bases and J by 4 bases, with 13 bases between them. The CDR3 runs to 14 residues. The germline V gene has CDR1 SGHDT and CDR2 YYEEEE.

The count of this clone is one. For the CDR3, the DNA is TGTGCCAGCAGTTCGGACATTCATGGAAACACCATATATTTT. Translation: CASSSDIHGNTIYF. The chain uses TRBV28 and TRBJ1-3, with D perhaps matching TRBD1 (5 bases). Trimming pared 4 bases from V and 3 bases from J, leaving 10 bases between. Germline V gene lookup returns CDR1 MDHEN and CDR2 SYDVKM. The CDR3 contains 14 residues. The variable domain in full, completed from reference TRBV28 and TRBJ1-3, reads DVKVTQSSRYLVKRTGEKVFLECVQDMDHENMFWYRQDPGLGLRLIYFSYDVKMKEKGDIPEGYSVSREKKERFSLILESASTNQTSMYLCASSSDIHGNTIYFGEGSWLTVV.

J is TRBJ1-5 and V is TRBV4-3; 7 nucleotides align to TRBD1. This CDR3 is built from 17 residues. Unmatched junction bases numbered 13, after V lost 2 bases and J lost 6 bases. Germline values: CDR1 LGHNA, CDR2 YSLEER. CDR3 nucleotide sequence: TGCGCCAGCAGCCAAAACCCCGCGACAGGGTTTGGTCAGCCCCAGCATTTT. Its protein product is CASSQNPATGFGQPQHF.

This clone was seen only a few times. The chain employs TRBV27 and TRBJ2-5, with a weak D call TRBD1 (6 bases). CDR1 MNHEY and CDR2 SMNVEV come from the germline V gene (reference sequence). V was trimmed by 7 bases and J by 5 bases, leaving 14 bases between them. The CDR3 contains 13 residues. CDR3 coding DNA: TGTGCCAGCAAGAACAGGGAGAGGGAGACCCAGTACTTC. Protein sequence: CASKNRERETQYF.

Only one count was recorded for this clone. V and J are TRBV2 and TRBJ2-7; D possibly corresponds to TRBD2 (5 bases). CDR1 SNHLY and CDR2 FYNNEI come from the germline V gene. Trimming cost V 4 bases and J 4 bases, with 17 bases left between them. The CDR3 has 15 residues. This CDR3 is CASSGDRGLGYEQYF. DNA for the CDR3: TGTGCCAGCAGTGGGGATCGAGGGCTGGGTTACGAGCAGTACTTC. The full variable domain, its missing parts supplied by reference TRBV2 and TRBJ2-7, is EPEVTQTPSHQVTQMGQEVILRCVPISNHLYFYWYRQILGQKVEFLVSFYNNEISEKSEIFDDQFSVERPDGSNFTLKIRSTKLEDSAMYFCASSGDRGLGYEQYFGPGTRLTVT.

This clone was seen only once. The chain is built from TRBV4-2 and TRBJ1-3; D not resolved. Per germline, CDR1 LGHNA and CDR2 YNFKEQ. V shed 1 base and J shed 0 bases, with 7 bases lying between them. CDR3 length: 15 amino acids. CDR3 coding DNA: TGTGCCAGCAGCCAAGGAGGAAACTCTGGAAACACCATATATTTT. It codes for CASSQGGNSGNTIYF.

The chain joins TRBV6-5 to TRBJ2-5; 8 bases are a match to TRBD1. The DNA end favors TRBJ2-7, so the J call may be wrong. Germline values: CDR1 MNHEY, CDR2 SVGAGI. The CDR3 contains 14 residues. CDR3 coding DNA: TGTGCCAGCAGCAAAGGGACAGGAGGGTACGAGCAGTACTTC. Translating it yields CASSKGTGGYEQYF.

The chain employs TRBV27 and TRBJ2-7; tentatively, D is TRBD2 (6 bases). Between the trimmed V and J ends, which lost 11 bases and 2 bases, there was a span of 16 bases. Germline V gene sequence: CDR1 MNHEY, CDR2 SMNVEV (reference sequence). This CDR3 is built from 13 residues. DNA of the CDR3: TGTGCCTCCGGGGTAGCGGCGACCTACGAGCAGTACTTC. It translates to CASGVAATYEQYF.

This chain links TRBV5-6 with TRBJ2-5, with D maybe TRBD2 (6 bases). Trimming took off 4 bases at V and 5 bases at J, with 18 bases between the two ends. CDR1 and CDR2 from the germline V gene are SGHDT and YYEEEE. The CDR3 is 15 residues long. The CDR3 is CASSVGLIGGETQYF. The CDR3 nucleotides are TGTGCCAGCAGCGTGGGACTGATAGGCGGGGAGACCCAGTACTTC. Variable domain in full (rest from reference TRBV5-6 and TRBJ2-5): DAGVTQSPTHLIKTRGQQVTLRCSPKSGHDTVSWYQQALGQGPQFIFQYYEEEERQRGNFPDRFSGHQFPNYSSELNVNALLLGDSALYLCASSVGLIGGETQYFGPGTRLLVL.

The V gene is TRBV27, the J gene TRBJ2-3, with 9 bases identical to TRBD1. V lost 5 bases and J lost 2; bases outside the gene matches: 5. This CDR3 has 15 amino acids. The germline V gene has CDR1 MNHEY and CDR2 SMNVEV (reference sequence). The CDR3 nucleotides read TGTGCCAGCAGTAACCGGGACAGGGCCACAGATACGCAGTATTTT. Translating gives CASSNRDRATDTQYF.

The chain combines TRBV19 with TRBJ1-1, with TRBD1 matching 9 bases. Per the germline V gene, CDR1 is LNHDA and CDR2 is SQIVND (reference sequence). The CDR3 is 15 amino acids. V lost 8 bases and J lost 7; bases outside the gene matches: 14. The CDR3 nucleotides are TGTGCCAGTTTCTGGGGGACAGGGATTTTTGGTGAAGCTTTCTTT. Its protein is CASFWGTGIFGEAFF.

This chain links TRBV4-1 with TRBJ2-1, with D possibly TRBD1 on 6 matching bases. The V gene's germline CDR1 is MGHRA and CDR2 YSYEKL. Trimming stripped 5 bases from V and 2 bases from J, with 16 bases between. The CDR3 runs to 16 residues. CDR3 nucleotide sequence: TGCGCCAGCAGCAATGGGATGGGGGCGACCTACAATGAGCAGTTCTTC. Its protein product is CASSNGMGATYNEQFF.

The table lists this clone with a count of one. The chain links TRBV5-4 to TRBJ1-2; 9 bases agree with TRBD1. The length of the CDR3 is 17 residues. Per the germline V gene, CDR1 is SGHNT and CDR2 is YYREEE (reference sequence). Unmatched junction bases numbered 11, after V lost 4 bases and J lost 1 base. CDR3 region: CASSSGTGINYNYGYTF. The CDR3 DNA is TGTGCCAGCAGCAGTGGGACAGGGATCAACTATAACTATGGCTACACCTTC.

This chain joins TRBV7-6 and TRBJ2-7; 8 nucleotides agree with TRBD2. Germline V gene sequence: CDR1 SGHVS, CDR2 FNYEAQ. The V and J ends lost 4 bases and 3 bases, in that order; junction bases with no gene match: 8. This CDR3 has 15 amino acids. CDR3 residues: CASSSQAGEVYEQYF. The CDR3, as DNA: TGTGCCAGCAGCTCCCAAGCGGGAGAGGTCTACGAGCAGTACTTC.

The chain uses TRBV7-2 and TRBJ2-1, with 14 bases lining up with TRBD2. The germline CDR1 and CDR2 sequences are SGHTA and FQGNSA. V lost 5 bases, J lost 10 bases, and 10 bases stayed unmatched. CDR3 length equals 16 residues. CDR3 in amino acids: CASSPTGLAGAGEQFF. The CDR3 DNA sequence: TGTGCCAGCAGCCCGACGGGACTAGCGGGGGCCGGGGAGCAGTTCTTC. Variable domain in full (rest from reference TRBV7-2 and TRBJ2-1): GAGVSQSPSNKVTEKGKDVELRCDPISGHTALYWYRQSLGQGLEFLIYFQGNSAPDKSGLPSDRFSAERTGGSVSTLTIQRTQQEDSAVYLCASSPTGLAGAGEQFFGPGTRLTVL.

CDR3 sequence (DNA): TGTGCCAGCAGCTTGTCTGTGGCTAGCGGGACCTCCTACAATGAGCAGTTCTTC. It encodes CASSLSVASGTSYNEQFF. The chain has TRBV7-6 and TRBJ2-1; 9 bases agree with TRBD2. Germline CDR1 is SGHVS and CDR2 is FNYEAQ. Trimming removed 3 bases from V and 0 bases from J; junction bases left unmatched: 9. The CDR3 consists of 18 residues.

This clone has more than one count but fewer than ten. This chain joins TRBV11-2 and TRBJ2-1; D gene unclear. The V end was cut by 2 bases, the J end by 2 bases, with 16 bases between. Germline CDR1 reads SGHAT; CDR2 reads FQNNGV. The CDR3 totals 17 residues. CDR3 sequence: CASSLLARQITYNEQFF. The DNA for the CDR3 is TGTGCCAGCAGCTTATTAGCTCGGCAGATCACCTACAATGAGCAGTTCTTC.

This rearrangement joins TRBV11-2 to TRBJ2-1, with D perhaps TRBD1 (6 bases). The CDR3 is made up of 15 amino acids. Trimming removed 2 bases at V and 9 bases at J, with 17 bases between. CDR1 and CDR2 (germline): SGHAT, FQNNGV. The CDR3 DNA reads as TGTGCCAGCAGCTTACAGGCAGGGGCCCGCGCTGAGCAGTTCTTC. Its protein is CASSLQAGARAEQFF. The full variable domain, rest sourced from reference TRBV11-2 and TRBJ2-1, is EAGVAQSPRYKIIEKRQSVAFWCNPISGHATLYWYQQILGQGPKLLIQFQNNGVVDDSQLPKDRFSAERLKGVDSTLKIQPAKLEDSAVYLCASSLQAGARAEQFFGPGTRLTVL.

The chain is built from TRBV5-1 and TRBJ2-3; the match to TRBD2 covers 14 bases. The CDR3 spans 21 residues. Germline loops: CDR1 SGHRS, CDR2 YFSETQ. Unmatched junction bases numbered 19, after V lost 4 bases and J lost 3 bases. The CDR3 DNA is TGCGCCAGCAGCCATCGTATAAATACCGGGACTAGCGGGAGTAGAACAGATACGCAGTATTTT. This translates into CASSHRINTGTSGSRTDTQYF.

The rearrangement uses TRBV4-2 and TRBJ2-1; weak D call: TRBD2 (5 bases). Trimming took 0 bases from V and 13 from J, leaving 13 bases between them. Looked up from germline, CDR1 is LGHNA and CDR2 is YNFKEQ. The CDR3 spans 13 residues. CDR3 sequence (DNA): TGTGCCAGCAGCCAAGATCGGGAAAGCCCCCAGTTCTTC. Translating gives CASSQDRESPQFF.